This TCR beta chain is from a study of control samples from healthy donors and cancer patients. Sequencing was performed with immunoSEQ multiplex PCR; in TCRdb, only in-frame clones are kept and a portion is missing. The sample includes 96,000 or so clones, 93% seen only once; the top ten take 8%. V was clipped by 6 bases and J by 0 bases, with 12 bases between them. CDR3 size: 15 residues. Germline lookup yields CDR1 MNHEY and CDR2 SVGAGI. J is TRBJ2-1 and V is TRBV6-5; D gene uncertain. This clonotype originated in a man aged 18 to 30 in good health. Sample: blood. The CDR3 sequence: CASSLTSSSYNEQFF. In DNA, the CDR3 is TGTGCCAGCAGCCTCACTTCAAGCTCCTACAATGAGCAGTTCTTC.